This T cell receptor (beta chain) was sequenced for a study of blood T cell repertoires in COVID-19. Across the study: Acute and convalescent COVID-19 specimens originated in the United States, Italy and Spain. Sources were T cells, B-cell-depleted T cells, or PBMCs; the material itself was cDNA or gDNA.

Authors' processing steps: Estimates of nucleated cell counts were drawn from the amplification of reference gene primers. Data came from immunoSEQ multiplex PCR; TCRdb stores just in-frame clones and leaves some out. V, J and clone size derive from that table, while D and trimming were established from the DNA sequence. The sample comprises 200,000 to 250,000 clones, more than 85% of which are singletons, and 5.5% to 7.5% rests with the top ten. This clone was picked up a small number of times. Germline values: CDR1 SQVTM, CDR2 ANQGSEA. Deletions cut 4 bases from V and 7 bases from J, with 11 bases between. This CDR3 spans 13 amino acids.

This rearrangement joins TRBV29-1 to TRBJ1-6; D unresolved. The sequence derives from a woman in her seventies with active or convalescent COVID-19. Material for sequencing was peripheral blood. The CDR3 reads CSVGSGENSPLHF. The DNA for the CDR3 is TGCAGCGTTGGCTCAGGCGAGAATTCACCCCTCCACTTT.